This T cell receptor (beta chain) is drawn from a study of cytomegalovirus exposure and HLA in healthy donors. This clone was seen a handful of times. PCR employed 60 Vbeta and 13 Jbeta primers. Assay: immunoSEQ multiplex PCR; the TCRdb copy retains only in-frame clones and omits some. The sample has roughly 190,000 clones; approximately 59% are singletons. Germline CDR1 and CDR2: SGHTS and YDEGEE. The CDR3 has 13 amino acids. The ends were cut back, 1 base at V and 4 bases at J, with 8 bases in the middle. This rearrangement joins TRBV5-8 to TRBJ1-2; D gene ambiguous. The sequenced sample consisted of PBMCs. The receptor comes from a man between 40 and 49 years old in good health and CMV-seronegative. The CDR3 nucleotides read TGTGCCAGCAGCTTGTTACAAACCTATGGCTACACCTTC. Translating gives CASSLLQTYGYTF.